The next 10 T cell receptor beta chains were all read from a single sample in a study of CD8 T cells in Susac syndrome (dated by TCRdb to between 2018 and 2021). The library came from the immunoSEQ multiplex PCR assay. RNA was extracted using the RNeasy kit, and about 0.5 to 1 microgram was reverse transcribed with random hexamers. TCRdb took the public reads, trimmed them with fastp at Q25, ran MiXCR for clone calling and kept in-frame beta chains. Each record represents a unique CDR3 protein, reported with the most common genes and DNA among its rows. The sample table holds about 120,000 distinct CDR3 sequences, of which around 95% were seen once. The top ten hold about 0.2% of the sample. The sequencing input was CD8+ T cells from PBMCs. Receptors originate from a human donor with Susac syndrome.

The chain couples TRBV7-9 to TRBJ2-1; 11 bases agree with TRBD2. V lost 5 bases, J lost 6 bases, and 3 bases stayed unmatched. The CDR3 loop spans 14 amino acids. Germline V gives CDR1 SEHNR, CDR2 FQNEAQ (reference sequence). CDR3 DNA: TGTGCCAGCAGCCCGGGACTAGCGGTCAATGAGCAGTTCTTC. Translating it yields CASSPGLAVNEQFF.

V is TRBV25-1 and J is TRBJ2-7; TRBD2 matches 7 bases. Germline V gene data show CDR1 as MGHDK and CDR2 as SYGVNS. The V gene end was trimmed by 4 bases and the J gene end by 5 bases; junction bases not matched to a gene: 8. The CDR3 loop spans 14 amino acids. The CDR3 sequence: CASSVREAGDEQYF. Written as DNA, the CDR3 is TGTGCCAGCAGTGTCCGGGAGGCCGGGGACGAGCAGTACTTC.

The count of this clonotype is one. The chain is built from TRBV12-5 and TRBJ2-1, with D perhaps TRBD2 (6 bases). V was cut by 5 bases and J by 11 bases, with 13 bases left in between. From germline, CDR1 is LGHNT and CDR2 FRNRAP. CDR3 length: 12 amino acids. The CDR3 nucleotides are TGTGCTAGTGGTGCCGGGACTGGCCAGCAGTTCTTC. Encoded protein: CASGAGTGQQFF.

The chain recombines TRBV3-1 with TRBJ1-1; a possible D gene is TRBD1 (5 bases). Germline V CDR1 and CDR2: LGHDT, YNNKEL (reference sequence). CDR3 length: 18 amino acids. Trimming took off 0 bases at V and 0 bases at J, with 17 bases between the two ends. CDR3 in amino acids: CASSQDWVGVGMNTEAFF. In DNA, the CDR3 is TGTGCCAGCAGCCAAGATTGGGTAGGGGTGGGCATGAACACTGAAGCTTTCTTT.

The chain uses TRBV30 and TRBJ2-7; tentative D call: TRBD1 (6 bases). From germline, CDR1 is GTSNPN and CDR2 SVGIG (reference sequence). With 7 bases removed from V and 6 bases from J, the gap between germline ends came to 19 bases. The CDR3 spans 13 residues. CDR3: CASPLGGSREQYF. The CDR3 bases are TGTGCCTCACCTCTTGGGGGCTCTCGCGAGCAGTACTTC.

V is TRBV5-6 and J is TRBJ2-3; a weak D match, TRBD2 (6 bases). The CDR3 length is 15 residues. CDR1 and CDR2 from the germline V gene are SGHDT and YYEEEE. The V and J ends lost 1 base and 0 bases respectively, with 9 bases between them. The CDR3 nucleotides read TGTGCCAGCAGCTTGCAAGGGACTAGCACAGATACGCAGTATTTT. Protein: CASSLQGTSTDTQYF.

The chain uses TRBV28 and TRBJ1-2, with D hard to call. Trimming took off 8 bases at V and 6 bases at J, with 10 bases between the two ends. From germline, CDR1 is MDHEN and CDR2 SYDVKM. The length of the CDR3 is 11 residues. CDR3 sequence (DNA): TGTGCCAGCCGCCGGGCGGATGGCTACACCTTC. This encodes CASRRADGYTF.

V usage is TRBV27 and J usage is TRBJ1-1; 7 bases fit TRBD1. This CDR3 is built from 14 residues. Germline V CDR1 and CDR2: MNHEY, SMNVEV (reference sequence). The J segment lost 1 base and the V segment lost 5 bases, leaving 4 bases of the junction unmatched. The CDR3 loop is CASSKGQPNTEAFF. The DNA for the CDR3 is TGTGCCAGCAGTAAGGGACAGCCGAACACTGAAGCTTTCTTT.

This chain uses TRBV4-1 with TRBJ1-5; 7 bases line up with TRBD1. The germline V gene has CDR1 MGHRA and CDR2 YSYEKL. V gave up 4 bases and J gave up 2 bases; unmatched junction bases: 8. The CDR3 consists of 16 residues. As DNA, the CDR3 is TGCGCCAGCAGCCCCACAGGGGACATTGGCAATCAGCCCCAGCATTTT. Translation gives CASSPTGDIGNQPQHF.

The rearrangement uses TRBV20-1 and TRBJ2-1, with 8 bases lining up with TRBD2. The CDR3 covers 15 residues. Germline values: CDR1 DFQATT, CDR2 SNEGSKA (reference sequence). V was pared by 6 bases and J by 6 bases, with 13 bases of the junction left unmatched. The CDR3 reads CSARKNGRAVNEQFF. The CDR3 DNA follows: TGCAGTGCCAGGAAAAACGGGAGGGCTGTCAATGAGCAGTTCTTC.